This record concerns one T cell receptor beta chain sequence. Which antigen it targets is not known. Base qualities are not recorded, but no much larger clone differs from it by a single base. Whole blood was collected in K2EDTA tubes by collaborating institutions according to the institutions' own protocols. For TCRbeta analysis, collaborators shipped samples as frozen whole blood, isolated PBMCs, or DNA extracted from either of those sample types. The entry originates in a study of blood T cell repertoires in COVID-19 (dated by TCRdb to 2020 to 2022). Regarding the research as a whole: Collaborator samples came from the United States, Italy and Spain and covered acute and convalescent phases of COVID-19. The samples were drawn from the first 160 participants of the ongoing ImmuneRACE study and from some 1,300 subjects provided by 6 global collaborators. The dataset comprised deeply sampled blood TCRbeta repertoires from subjects exposed to, actively infected with, or recovered from COVID-19. The prospective study material was composed of cDNA or gDNA derived from T cells, B-cell-depleted T cells, or PBMCs. The repertoires were released in a freely available public database meant as a resource for research on the immune response to SARS-CoV-2. Sample metadata almost always included a de-identified subject ID, COVID-19 status, age in years and sex. Where HLA class I and class II types were available, the types were taken from metadata supplied by the sample provider, not from assay-based typing. On the study overall, not on this receptor specifically: How much clinical and demographic metadata was included differed by source and by participant, and the metadata was provided uncurated.

Including cysteine and phenylalanine, the CDR3 has 15 amino acids. Only the CDR3 region is kept as DNA, spanning 45 bases read in frame from base 1. Trimmed from V: 4 bases; trimmed from J: 4 bases; junction bases lacking a gene match: 9. CDR1 and CDR2 were assigned from the germline V gene as MNHEY and SVGAGI. The immunoSEQ Assay, a bias-controlled multiplex PCR, was used to amplify TCRbeta CDR3 regions from genomic DNA. The authors processed their data as follows. Within the assay, amplification of reference gene primers was used to estimate how many nucleated cells each sample contained. Sequence reads were collapsed and filtered to measure the absolute abundance of every unique TCRbeta CDR3 rearrangement. For each sample, productive Simpson clonality was calculated as the square root of Simpson's diversity index over productive rearrangements. TCRdb carries this immuneACCESS record with in-frame sequences only. Its versions omit some clonotypes, under half of them owing to an unresolved V gene in the studies checked, with the rest unexplained. V and J calls and clone size follow that table, whereas D and trimming were derived from the DNA. The sample yields about 250,000 clones; 88% were counted once. The ten largest clones capture about 1.3% of the sample.

The origin of this receptor is a man at least 80 years old with acute or convalescent COVID-19. Specimen: peripheral blood. The receptor chain draws on TRBV6-5 and TRBJ2-5; TRBD1 agrees with 7 junctional bases. The DNA reads as follows: TGTGCCAGCAGTTCCTCCGGGACAGCTTCAGAGACCCAGTACTTC. This sequence encodes CASSSSGTASETQYF.